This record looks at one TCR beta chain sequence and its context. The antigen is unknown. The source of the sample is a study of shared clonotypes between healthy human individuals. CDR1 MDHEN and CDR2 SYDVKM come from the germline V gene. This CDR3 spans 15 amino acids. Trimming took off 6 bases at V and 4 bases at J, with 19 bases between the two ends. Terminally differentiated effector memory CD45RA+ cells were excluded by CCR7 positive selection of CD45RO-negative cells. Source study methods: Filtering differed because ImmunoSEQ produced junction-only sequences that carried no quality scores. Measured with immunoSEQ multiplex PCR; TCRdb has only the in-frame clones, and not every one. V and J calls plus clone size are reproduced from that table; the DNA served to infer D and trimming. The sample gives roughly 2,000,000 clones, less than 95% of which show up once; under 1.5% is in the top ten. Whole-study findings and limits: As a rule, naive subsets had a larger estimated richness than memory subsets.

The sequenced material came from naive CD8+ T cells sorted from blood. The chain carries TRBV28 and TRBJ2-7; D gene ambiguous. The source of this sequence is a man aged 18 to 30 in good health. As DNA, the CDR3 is TGTGCCAGCAGGGTCACCTCGGAGACGATATACGAGCAGTACTTC. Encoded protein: CASRVTSETIYEQYF.